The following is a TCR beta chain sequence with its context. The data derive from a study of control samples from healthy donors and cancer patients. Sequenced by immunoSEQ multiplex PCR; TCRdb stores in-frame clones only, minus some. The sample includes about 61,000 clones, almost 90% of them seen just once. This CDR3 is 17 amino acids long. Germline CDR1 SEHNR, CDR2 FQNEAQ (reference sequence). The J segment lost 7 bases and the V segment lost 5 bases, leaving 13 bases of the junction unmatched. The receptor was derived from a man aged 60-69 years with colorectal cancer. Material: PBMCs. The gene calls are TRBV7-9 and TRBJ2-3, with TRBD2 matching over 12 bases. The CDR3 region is CASSPKTSGGPQYTQYF. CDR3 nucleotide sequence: TGTGCCAGCAGCCCGAAGACTAGCGGGGGCCCTCAGTATACGCAGTATTTT.